The rows below give T cell receptor beta chains drawn from one sample of a study of blood T cell repertoires in COVID-19. Only in-frame clones appear in the TCRdb table, and some are missing; sequencing was by immunoSEQ multiplex PCR. The sample records about 400,000 clones, approximately 90% being singletons. Sequenced material: peripheral blood. These receptors all come from a woman between 25 and 40 years old with acute or convalescent COVID-19. The CDR3 runs from the conserved cysteine through the conserved F or W. The D gene is left open where the match is weak. A clone size is listed for some rows: how often the clone was seen (once, few, many), or a class if it is expanded.

TRBJ2-5 | TRBD1 | TRBV5-6 | . | TGTGCCAGCAGCTTGGGGGACAGAATGAAGACCCAGTACTTC | CASSLGDRMKTQYF
TRBJ2-7 | . | TRBV4-1 | . | TGCGCCAGCAGACAGACTCAGGGGGGCCTGGGCGAGCAGTACTTC | CASRQTQGGLGEQYF
TRBJ2-1 | . | TRBV30 | . | TGTGCCTGGGGAGGAACAGTCTACAATGAGCAGTTCTTC | CAWGGTVYNEQFF
TRBJ1-5 | . | TRBV7-8 | . | TGTGCCAGCAGCTTGTCAAACTATCAGCCCCAGCATTTT | CASSLSNYQPQHF
TRBJ1-1 | . | TRBV9 | . | TGTGCCAGCAGCGTAGATCCAGTAGCGGGCACTGAAGCTTTCTTT | CASSVDPVAGTEAFF
TRBJ1-2 | . | TRBV12-3/TRBV12-4 | . | TGTGCCAGCAGAATACAGGGTACCTATGGCTACACCTTC | CASRIQGTYGYTF
TRBJ2-1 | TRBD1 | TRBV5-4 | . | TGTGCCAGCAGCTCGGGACAGGGGGCGCGGGATGAGCAGTTCTTC | CASSSGQGARDEQFF
TRBJ2-2 | . | TRBV18 | once | TGTGCCAGCTCACCCGCAAGGACAGAGACCGGGGAGCTGTTTTTT | CASSPARTETGELFF
TRBJ2-3 | . | TRBV18 | . | TGTGCCAGCTCACCACAAGGGAGAAGCACAGATACGCAGTATTTT | CASSPQGRSTDTQYF
TRBJ2-3 | . | TRBV6-5 | . | TGTGCCTCCGGCCTCAGGAGGGGCGAGACAGATACGCAGTATTTT | CASGLRRGETDTQYF
TRBJ1-4 | TRBD1 | TRBV15 | . | TGTGCCACCAGCAGAAAGAGGACAGGGGGCGAAAAACTGTTTTTT | CATSRKRTGGEKLFF
TRBJ2-5 | . | TRBV20-1 | . | TGCAGTGTGGCAGGACAAGAGACCCAGTACTTC | CSVAGQETQYF
TRBJ2-1 | TRBD1 | TRBV18 | . | TGTGCCAGCTCACCTAGGACAGGGTTCAACAATGAGCAGTTCTTC | CASSPRTGFNNEQFF
TRBJ2-3 | TRBD1 | TRBV10-3 | . | TGTGCCACCTACGACAGGGGCGTTAGCACAGATACGCAGTATTTT | CATYDRGVSTDTQYF
TRBJ1-2 | TRBD1 | TRBV28 | . | TGTGCCAGCAGTTTATTAGACAGGGGGGGCTATGGCTACACCTTC | CASSLLDRGGYGYTF
TRBJ2-5 | TRBD2 | TRBV11-2 | once | TGTGCCAGCAGCTTCAGCGGGGGGCAAGAGACCCAGTACTTC | CASSFSGGQETQYF
TRBJ2-7 | TRBD1 | TRBV4-2 | . | TGTGCCAGCAGCCAGACGACAGGGGTTGACTACGAGCAGTACTTC | CASSQTTGVDYEQYF
TRBJ2-2 | TRBD2 | TRBV28 | . | TGTGCCAGCAGTTCTTATCTTAGCGGGACTAACACCGGGGAGCTGTTTTTT | CASSSYLSGTNTGELFF
TRBJ1-2 | TRBD1 | TRBV30 | . | TGTGCCTGGAGTGAGGGACAGGTTGATGGCTACACCTTC | CAWSEGQVDGYTF
TRBJ2-1 | TRBD2 | TRBV5-1 | few | TGCGCCAGCAGCTTGTTTCTAGCTAGCGGGGATGATGAGCAGTTCTTC | CASSLFLASGDDEQFF
TRBJ1-5 | . | TRBV7-9 | . | TGTGCCAGCAGCCCCGGGCCTCCGGGGGTTCAGCCCCAGCATTTT | CASSPGPPGVQPQHF
TRBJ2-7 | TRBD2 | TRBV24-1 | few | TGTGCCACCAGTGAGGGGGGGGACCTGGAGGTTCTCATAAGCACCTACGAGCAGTACTTC | CATSEGGDLEVLISTYEQYF
TRBJ2-2 | TRBD1 | TRBV10-3 | . | TGTGCCATCAGTGAAGAAGGGGGCAGTAACACCGGGGAGCTGTTTTTT | CAISEEGGSNTGELFF
TRBJ2-1 | TRBD1 | TRBV18 | . | TGTGCCAGCTCACCACCGGAGGACAGGCTTGGTGAGCAGTTCTTC | CASSPPEDRLGEQFF
TRBJ2-5 | TRBD2 | TRBV28 | few | TGTGCCAGCAGTTTATTCGTCAGCGGGGGGGCCCAAGAGACCCAGTACTTC | CASSLFVSGGAQETQYF
TRBJ2-2 | TRBD2 | TRBV7-6 | . | TGTGCCAGCAGCTTAGGACCGGGGGGGTTCGCCGGGGAGCTGTTTTTT | CASSLGPGGFAGELFF
TRBJ2-2 | TRBD2 | TRBV24-1 | few | TGTGCCACCAGTGATGGGGGGGTAGTGAACACCGGGGAGCTGTTTTTT | CATSDGGVVNTGELFF
TRBJ2-7 | TRBD2 | TRBV7-2 | . | TGTGCCAGCAGCTTAGACGGGGGGGCTTTCGAGCAGTACTTC | CASSLDGGAFEQYF
TRBJ1-2 | TRBD1 | TRBV5-6 | . | TGTGCCAGCAGGTTCCAAGGGGGCGGGCGAGGCTACACCTTC | CASRFQGGGRGYTF
TRBJ2-1 | TRBD2 | TRBV6-5 | . | TGTGCCAGCAGCACCGGGACTAGCGTAAATGAGCAGTTCTTC | CASSTGTSVNEQFF
TRBJ1-1 | . | TRBV11-2 | . | TGTGCCAGCAGCCCCGCCCCTAACGGGGAAGCTTTCTTT | CASSPAPNGEAFF
TRBJ2-3 | . | TRBV6-4 | . | TGTGCCAGCAGCACATCCATCACAGATACGCAGTATTTT | CASSTSITDTQYF
TRBJ2-3 | . | TRBV4-1 | . | TGCGCCAGCAGCCCCTACGCGGGGATCTCTGATACGCAGTATTTT | CASSPYAGISDTQYF
TRBJ1-2 | . | TRBV7-2 | . | TGTGCCAGCAGCTTATCCCGTCGTGGCTACACCTTC | CASSLSRRGYTF
TRBJ1-5 | TRBD1 | TRBV11-2 | . | TGTGCCAGCAGTTGGGACAGAGATAGCAATCAGCCCCAGCATTTT | CASSWDRDSNQPQHF
TRBJ2-3 | . | TRBV27 | . | TGTGCCAGCAGTTTAAAGAGAGATCCCGCAGATACGCAGTATTTT | CASSLKRDPADTQYF
TRBJ2-1 | . | TRBV3-1/TRBV3-2 | . | TGTGCCAGCAGCCAACTTTCGGTAAGCTCCTACAATGAGCAGTTCTTC | CASSQLSVSSYNEQFF
TRBJ2-3 | . | TRBV6-1 | . | TGTGCCAGCAGTGACCAACACACAGATACGCAGTATTTT | CASSDQHTDTQYF
TRBJ1-5 | . | TRBV21-1 | few | TGTGCCAGCAGCAGTAACAGGGTACGAGATCAGCCCCAGCATTTT | CASSSNRVRDQPQHF
TRBJ1-4 | TRBD1 | TRBV7-2 | . | TGTGCCAGCAGCACCTGGACAGGCACCGAAAAACTGTTTTTT | CASSTWTGTEKLFF
TRBJ2-3 | TRBD2 | TRBV24-1 | . | TGTGCCACCAGTGATTTTAACCCGGGACTAAAAGCGACAGATACGCAGTATTTT | CATSDFNPGLKATDTQYF
TRBJ1-5 | . | TRBV7-8 | once | TGTGCCAGCAGCTTACAAAAGAGTCAGCCCCAGCATTTT | CASSLQKSQPQHF
TRBJ2-7 | TRBD2 | TRBV3-1/TRBV3-2 | . | TGTGCCAGCAGCCGAAGCGGGGGGTCCTACGAGCAGTACTTC | CASSRSGGSYEQYF
TRBJ2-5 | . | TRBV27 | . | TGTGCCAGCAGTCGGGAGTACCAAGAGACCCAGTACTTC | CASSREYQETQYF
TRBJ1-1 | TRBD1 | TRBV6-5 | . | TGTGCCAGCCACAGGGGCACTGAAGCTTTCTTT | CASHRGTEAFF
TRBJ2-7 | . | TRBV5-6 | . | TGTGCCAGCAGCTTGGACAGAGCCTACGAGCAGTACTTC | CASSLDRAYEQYF
TRBJ2-3 | . | TRBV16 | once | TGTGCCAGCAGCCAATCTCGGGGTACAGATACGCAGTATTTT | CASSQSRGTDTQYF
TRBJ1-5 | TRBD1 | TRBV5-1 | . | TGCGCCAGCAGCTTCACAGGGGGCGATCAGCCCCAGCATTTT | CASSFTGGDQPQHF
TRBJ2-5 | . | TRBV5-4 | . | TGTGCCAGCAGCCCACCGGGGGACCAAGAGACCCAGTACTTC | CASSPPGDQETQYF
TRBJ2-7 | . | TRBV4-1 | . | TGCGCCAGCGGTCAACCAGGGATTTCCTACGAGCAGTACTTC | CASGQPGISYEQYF
TRBJ2-1 | TRBD2 | TRBV6-5 | . | TGTGCCAGCAGTTATGCGGGGGGGCCGTACAATGAGCAGTTCTTC | CASSYAGGPYNEQFF
TRBJ2-5 | TRBD2 | TRBV4-2 | . | TGTGCCAGCAGCCAAGCCACTAGCGCCCGGCGCCAAGAGACCCAGTACTTC | CASSQATSARRQETQYF
TRBJ2-1 | . | TRBV13 | . | TGTGCCAGCAGCTCAGGGACTTCAAATGAGCAGTTCTTC | CASSSGTSNEQFF
TRBJ2-1 | . | TRBV5-4 | . | TGTGCCAGCAGCTTCGTGAGCAATGAGCAGTTCTTC | CASSFVSNEQFF
TRBJ2-1 | . | TRBV12-3/TRBV12-4 | few | TGTGCCAGCAGTTTTTCGAGGGATGAGCAGTTCTTC | CASSFSRDEQFF
TRBJ2-1 | TRBD2 | TRBV5-1 | . | TGCGCCAGCAGCTTGCTCGCGGGGGTCTCCTACAATGAGCAGTTCTTC | CASSLLAGVSYNEQFF
TRBJ1-1 | . | TRBV10-3 | . | TGTGCCATCAGTGAGTCGACAGGTGAAGCTTTCTTT | CAISESTGEAFF